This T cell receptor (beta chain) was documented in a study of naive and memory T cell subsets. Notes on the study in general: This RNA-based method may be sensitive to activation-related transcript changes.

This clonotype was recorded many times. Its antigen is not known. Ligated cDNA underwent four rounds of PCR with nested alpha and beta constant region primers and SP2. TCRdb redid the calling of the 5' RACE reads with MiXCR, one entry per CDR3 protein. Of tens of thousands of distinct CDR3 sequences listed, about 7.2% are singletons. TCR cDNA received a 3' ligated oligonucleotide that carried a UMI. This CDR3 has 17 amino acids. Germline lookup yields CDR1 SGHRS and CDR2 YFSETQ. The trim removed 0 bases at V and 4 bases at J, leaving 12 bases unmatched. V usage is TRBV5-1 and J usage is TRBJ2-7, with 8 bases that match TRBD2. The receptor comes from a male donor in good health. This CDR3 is CASSLEGGGIRRYEQYF. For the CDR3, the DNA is TGCGCCAGCAGCTTGGAAGGCGGGGGGATTCGACGATACGAGCAGTACTTC. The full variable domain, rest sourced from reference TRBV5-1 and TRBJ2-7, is KAGVTQTPRYLIKTRGQQVTLSCSPISGHRSVSWYQQTPGQGLQFLFEYFSETQRNKGNFPGRFSGRQFSNSRSEMNVSTLELGDSALYLCASSLEGGGIRRYEQYFGPGTRLTVT.